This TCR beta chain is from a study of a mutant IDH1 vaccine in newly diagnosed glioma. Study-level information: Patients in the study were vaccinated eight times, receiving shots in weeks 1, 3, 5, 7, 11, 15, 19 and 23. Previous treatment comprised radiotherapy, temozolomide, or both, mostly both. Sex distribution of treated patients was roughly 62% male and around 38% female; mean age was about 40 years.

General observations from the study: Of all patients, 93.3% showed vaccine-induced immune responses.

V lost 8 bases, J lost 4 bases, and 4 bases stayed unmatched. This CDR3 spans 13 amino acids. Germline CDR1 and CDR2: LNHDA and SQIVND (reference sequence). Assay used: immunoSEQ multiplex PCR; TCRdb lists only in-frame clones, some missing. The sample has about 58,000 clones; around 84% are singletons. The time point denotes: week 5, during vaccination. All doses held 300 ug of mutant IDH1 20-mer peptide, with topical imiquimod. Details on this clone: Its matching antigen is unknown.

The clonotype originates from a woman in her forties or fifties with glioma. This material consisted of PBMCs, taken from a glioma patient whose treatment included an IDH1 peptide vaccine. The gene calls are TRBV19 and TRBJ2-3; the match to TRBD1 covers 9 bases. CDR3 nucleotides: TGTGCCAGTGGTAGACAGGGGGCAGATACGCAGTATTTT. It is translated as CASGRQGADTQYF.